This paragraph reports one TCR beta chain. CDR3 size: 14 residues. The germline V gene has CDR1 DFQATT and CDR2 SNEGSKA (reference sequence). Trimming at V came to 0 bases and at J to 3 bases, leaving 5 bases not matched to a gene. Clinical symptoms, serum thyroxine and TRAb, thyroid ultrasound and orbital computed tomography were used for the diagnoses. TCR beta CDR3 regions were amplified from RNA transcripts. The primer set for the first-round RT-PCR of the TCR CDR3 was HTBI. TCRdb processed the multiplex PCR reads anew with MiXCR; each CDR3 protein has one entry. The table lists over 45,000 distinct CDR3 sequences, 49% of them singletons. The data were obtained in a study of T cells in Graves' hyperthyroidism and ophthalmopathy. Overall study: At the time of initial diagnosis and before any treatment, peripheral blood was collected.

Sample: blood. The V gene is TRBV20-1, the J gene TRBJ2-7, with TRBD1 matching over 7 bases. The receptor's source is a woman younger than 45 with Graves' ophthalmopathy. CDR3 DNA: TGCAGTGCTAGAGACCTCCGGACAGGCTACGAGCAGTACTTC. This sequence encodes CSARDLRTGYEQYF.